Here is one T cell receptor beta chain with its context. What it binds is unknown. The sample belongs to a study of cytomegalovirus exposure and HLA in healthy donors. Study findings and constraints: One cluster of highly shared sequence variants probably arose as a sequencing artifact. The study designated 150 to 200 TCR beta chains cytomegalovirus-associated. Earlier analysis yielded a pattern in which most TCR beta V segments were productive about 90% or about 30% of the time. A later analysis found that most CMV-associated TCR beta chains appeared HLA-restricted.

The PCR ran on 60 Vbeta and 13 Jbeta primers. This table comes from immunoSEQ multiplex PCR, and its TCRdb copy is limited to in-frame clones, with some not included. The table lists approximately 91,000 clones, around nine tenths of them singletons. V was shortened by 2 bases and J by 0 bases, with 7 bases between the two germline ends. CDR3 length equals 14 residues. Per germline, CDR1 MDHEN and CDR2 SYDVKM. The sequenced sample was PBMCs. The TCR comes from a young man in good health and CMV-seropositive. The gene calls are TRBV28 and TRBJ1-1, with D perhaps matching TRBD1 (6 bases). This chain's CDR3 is CASSLRTVNTEAFF. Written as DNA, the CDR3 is TGTGCCAGCAGTTTACGGACAGTGAACACTGAAGCTTTCTTT.